Listed below are T cell receptor beta chains from one sample, sequenced in a study of blood T cell repertoires in COVID-19. TCRdb's table, derived via immunoSEQ multiplex PCR, lists solely in-frame clones and lacks some. The table shows some 39,000 clones, with 70% to 90% occurring only once. Sequencing was done on a sample of peripheral blood. Receptors were obtained from a man aged 40-49 years with active COVID-19. The conserved cysteine and the conserved F or W are not part of the CDR3 here. D genes are given only for firm matches.

v_gene,j_gene,d_gene,CDR3aa
TRBV28,TRBJ1-2,TRBD1,ASSLTRTGNYGYT
TRBV6-5,TRBJ1-2,TRBD1,ASARQGANYGYT
TRBV5-6,TRBJ1-3,.,ASSPHSFSGNTIY
TRBV19,TRBJ2-7,.,ASAWDKSSYEQY
TRBV11-2,TRBJ2-5,TRBD2,ASRLSGGLETQY
TRBV27,TRBJ1-6,.,ASSPDQGFGDSPLH
TRBV11-2,TRBJ1-1,TRBD1,ASSPYGQAEIGNTEAF
TRBV10-3,TRBJ2-1,TRBD1,AISGTGGPNEQF
TRBV9,TRBJ2-7,TRBD2,ASSVGLAGPSYEQY
TRBV19,TRBJ2-3,.,ASSISGDTQY
TRBV28,TRBJ1-5,TRBD1,ASSRLIDRGNQPQH
TRBV7-2,TRBJ1-5,.,ASSPNSNQPQH
TRBV4-1,TRBJ1-1,.,ASLQGPGNTEAF
TRBV5-4,TRBJ2-3,TRBD2,ASSQASGSLKGDTQY
TRBV28,TRBJ1-5,TRBD1,ASSFGQGGYSNQPQH
TRBV2,TRBJ2-1,TRBD2,ATRRAGSNNEQF
TRBV10-2,TRBJ2-6,.,ASSVGPSGANVLT